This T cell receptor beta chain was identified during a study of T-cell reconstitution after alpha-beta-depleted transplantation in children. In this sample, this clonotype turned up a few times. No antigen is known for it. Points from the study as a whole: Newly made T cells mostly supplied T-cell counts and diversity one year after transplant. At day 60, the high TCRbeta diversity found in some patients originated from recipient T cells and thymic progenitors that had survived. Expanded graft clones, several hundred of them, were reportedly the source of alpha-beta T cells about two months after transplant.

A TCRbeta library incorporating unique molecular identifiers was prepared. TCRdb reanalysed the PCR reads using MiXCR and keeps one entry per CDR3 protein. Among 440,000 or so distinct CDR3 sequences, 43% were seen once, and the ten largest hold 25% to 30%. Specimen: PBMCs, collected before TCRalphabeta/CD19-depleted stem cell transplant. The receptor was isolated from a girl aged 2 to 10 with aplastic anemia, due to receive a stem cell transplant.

CDR3 DNA sequence: TGCGCCAGCAGCTTGGGACCCATCAGCGGCAAGGGGGTCCAAGAGACCCAGTACTTC. It is translated as CASSLGPISGKGVQETQYF. J is TRBJ2-5 and V is TRBV5-1, with a weak D call TRBD1 (6 bases). This CDR3 is 19 amino acids long. Germline values: CDR1 SGHRS, CDR2 YFSETQ. The V end lost 0 bases, the J end lost 1 base, and 22 bases lay between the germline ends.